These 24 T cell receptor beta chains came from one sample sequenced in a study of memory CD8 T cells in hepatitis C reinfection. Method: immunoSEQ multiplex PCR; TCRdb's copy keeps in-frame clones and lacks some. The data contain about 6,000 clones, 80% to 90% of them singletons. Time point meaning: pre-reinfection, 55 to 20 weeks before reinfection detection. The sorted cells went straight to TCR sequencing with no prior in vitro expansion. Sequences were obtained from naive CD8+ T cells sorted from blood. Receptor source: a man aged 45-65 years with hepatitis C virus infection.

This sequence joins TRBV5-6 and TRBJ1-2; TRBD1 is a possible D gene (6 bases). Germline V gene data show CDR1 as SGHDT and CDR2 as YYEEEE. The CDR3 runs 13 residues. Trimming took 2 bases from V and 4 from J, leaving 9 bases between them. CDR3 residues: CASSLGGTYGYTF. Here the CDR3 DNA reads TGTGCCAGCAGCTTAGGGGGTACCTATGGCTACACCTTC.

The table lists this clone with a count of one. This chain links TRBV15 with TRBJ1-5; tentatively, D is TRBD1 (5 bases). Germline V gene lookup returns CDR1 LNHNV and CDR2 YYDKDF (reference sequence). CDR3 length: 14 residues. Between the trimmed V and J ends, which lost 1 base and 6 bases, there was a span of 10 bases. CDR3 bases: TGTGCCACCAGCAGAGTTACAGGCAGTCAGCCCCAGCATTTT. Its protein is CATSRVTGSQPQHF.

This clone was found once. V is TRBV11-3 and J is TRBJ2-3; TRBD2 agrees at 9 bases. Trimming removed 2 bases from V and 2 bases from J; junction bases left unmatched: 5. The CDR3 has 16 amino acids. Germline V CDR1 and CDR2: SGHNT, YENEEA. DNA for the CDR3: TGTGCCAGCAGCTTAAGAGCGGGAGGTGACACAGATACGCAGTATTTT. Protein sequence: CASSLRAGGDTDTQYF. The variable domain in full, completed from reference TRBV11-3 and TRBJ2-3, reads EAGVVQSPRYKIIEKKQPVAFWCNPISGHNTLYWYLQNLGQGPELLIRYENEEAVDDSQLPKDRFSAERLKGVDSTLKIQPAELGDSAVYLCASSLRAGGDTDTQYFGPGTRLTVL.

The chain recombines TRBV6-5 with TRBJ1-2; 8 nucleotides match TRBD1. Per the germline V gene, CDR1 is MNHEY and CDR2 is SVGAGI. V gave up 4 bases and J gave up 6 bases; unmatched junction bases: 10. The CDR3 extends over 15 amino acids. CDR3 DNA sequence: TGTGCCAGCAGTTCGGACAGGGACCGTCAGGATGGCTACACCTTC. Residues: CASSSDRDRQDGYTF.

V usage is TRBV27 and J usage is TRBJ2-1; 8 bases map to TRBD2. The CDR3 is made up of 15 amino acids. Germline values: CDR1 MNHEY, CDR2 SMNVEV (reference sequence). V lost 5 bases and J lost 4; bases outside the gene matches: 7. This CDR3 reads CASSLSGNYYNEQFF. The CDR3 bases are TGTGCCAGCAGTCTTAGCGGGAATTATTACAATGAGCAGTTCTTC.

The rearrangement joins TRBV9 to TRBJ2-5, with D uncertain. Trimming took off 0 bases at V and 5 bases at J, with 14 bases between the two ends. The CDR3 spans 15 residues. The germline gives CDR1 SGDLS, CDR2 YYNGEE. CDR3 amino acids: CASSVGGDLRETQYF. DNA of the CDR3: TGTGCCAGCAGCGTAGGAGGAGACCTTCGGGAGACCCAGTACTTC.

The V gene is TRBV9, the J gene TRBJ1-2; D is ambiguous. The CDR3 loop spans 13 amino acids. V was clipped by 5 bases and J by 7 bases, with 15 bases between them. The germline V gene has CDR1 SGDLS and CDR2 YYNGEE. The DNA for the CDR3 is TGTGCCAGCAGTAGTGGCGGCGCTATTGGCTACACCTTC. Protein product: CASSSGGAIGYTF.

The chain combines TRBV15 with TRBJ2-1; 10 nucleotides agree with TRBD2. Germline CDR1 reads LNHNV; CDR2 reads YYDKDF (reference sequence). Germline trimming cut 6 bases from V and 4 bases from J; bases unmatched to any gene: 6. The CDR3 loop spans 15 amino acids. For the CDR3, the DNA is TGTGCCACCAGTAGCAGCGGGGGGGGTTACAATGAGCAGTTCTTC. Residues: CATSSSGGGYNEQFF.

The chain employs TRBV2 and TRBJ2-7, with 8 bases that match TRBD2. The CDR3 contains 15 residues. The V segment lost 2 bases and the J segment 4 bases; nucleotides outside the gene matches: 7. From germline, CDR1 is SNHLY and CDR2 FYNNEI. The CDR3 DNA reads TGTGCCAGCAGTGAATTTACTAGCGGAGCTTACGAGCAGTACTTC. Amino acid sequence: CASSEFTSGAYEQYF. Combining the CDR3 with reference TRBV2 and TRBJ2-7 gives the whole variable domain EPEVTQTPSHQVTQMGQEVILRCVPISNHLYFYWYRQILGQKVEFLVSFYNNEISEKSEIFDDQFSVERPDGSNFTLKIRSTKLEDSAMYFCASSEFTSGAYEQYFGPGTRLTVT.

The chain has TRBV5-1 and TRBJ2-3, with 9 bases identical to TRBD2. Trimming removed 4 bases from V and 2 bases from J; junction bases left unmatched: 8. Germline V gene sequence: CDR1 SGHRS, CDR2 YFSETQ. There are 16 residues in the CDR3. In nucleotides, the CDR3 is TGCGCCAGCAGCGGTGGTAGCGGGAGTATCACAGATACGCAGTATTTT. It codes for CASSGGSGSITDTQYF.

The CDR3 DNA reads TGTGCCACCTCCCCCACAGGGCCCTCCTACGAGCAGTACTTC. Protein product: CATSPTGPSYEQYF. The chain is built from TRBV28 and TRBJ2-7, with D possibly TRBD1 on 6 matching bases. V was pared by 10 bases and J by 0 bases, with 16 bases between. Looked up from germline, CDR1 is MDHEN and CDR2 is SYDVKM. This CDR3 spans 14 amino acids.

The genes are TRBV5-1 and TRBJ2-3; weak D call: TRBD2 (7 bases). Germline assignment: CDR1 SGHRS and CDR2 YFSETQ. V lost 5 bases to trimming and J lost 4 bases, with 17 bases between them. The CDR3 loop spans 15 amino acids. The DNA of the CDR3 is TGCGCCAGCAGAGACGGTGGGGGGGCGGCAGATACGCAGTATTTT. It specifies CASRDGGGAADTQYF. The full variable domain, rest sourced from reference TRBV5-1 and TRBJ2-3, is KAGVTQTPRYLIKTRGQQVTLSCSPISGHRSVSWYQQTPGQGLQFLFEYFSETQRNKGNFPGRFSGRQFSNSRSEMNVSTLELGDSALYLCASRDGGGAADTQYFGPGTRLTVL.

The genes are TRBV7-3 and TRBJ2-3; no firm D call. Germline CDR1 is SGHTA and CDR2 is FQGTGA. Trimming shortened V by 6 bases and J by 4 bases, and 14 bases separated the two germline ends. This CDR3 contains 14 residues. The CDR3 loop reads CASSPTTNPDTQYF. CDR3 sequence (DNA): TGTGCCAGCAGTCCAACAACCAACCCAGATACGCAGTATTTT.

This chain joins TRBV27 and TRBJ2-5; TRBD1 is a possible D gene (5 bases). The ends were cut back, 2 bases at V and 5 bases at J, with 21 bases in the middle. The CDR3 covers 17 residues. Looked up from germline, CDR1 is MNHEY and CDR2 is SMNVEV (reference sequence). The CDR3 loop is CASSLGAGSVPDETQYF. The CDR3, as DNA: TGTGCCAGCAGTTTAGGGGCAGGTTCGGTTCCTGACGAGACCCAGTACTTC.

The chain's CDR3 is CASSVDRDYGYTF. CDR3 DNA sequence: TGTGCCAGCAGCGTGGACAGGGACTATGGCTACACCTTC. This chain joins TRBV5-4 and TRBJ1-2; 8 bases are shared with TRBD1. Germline loops: CDR1 SGHNT, CDR2 YYREEE (reference sequence). V shed 4 bases and J 3 bases; nucleotides not matched to a gene: 2. This CDR3 has 13 amino acids.

The chain carries TRBV9 and TRBJ2-7; a possible D gene is TRBD1 (7 bases). The CDR3 is 15 residues long. V lost 0 bases and J 5 bases, leaving 15 bases between the germline ends. Germline values: CDR1 SGDLS, CDR2 YYNGEE. In nucleotides, the CDR3 is TGTGCCAGCAGCGTAGGCGGGACAGTTTCTCACGAGCAGTACTTC. Translating it yields CASSVGGTVSHEQYF.

This chain links TRBV10-3 with TRBJ2-5, with 9 bases that match TRBD2. This CDR3 is built from 18 residues. Germline trimming cut 0 bases from V and 3 bases from J; bases unmatched to any gene: 11. Germline V gene sequence: CDR1 ENHRY, CDR2 SYGVKD. The CDR3: CAISESVLTSGPKETQYF. The CDR3, as DNA: TGTGCCATCAGTGAGTCGGTTTTGACTAGCGGCCCCAAAGAGACCCAGTACTTC.

V is TRBV18 and J is TRBJ2-3, with D possibly being TRBD2 (5 bases). The CDR3 has 14 residues. Trimming left V 0 bases short and J 4 bases short, with 8 bases between. Per the germline V gene, CDR1 is KGHSH and CDR2 is LQKENI. CDR3 nucleotides: TGTGCCAGCTCACCACCCGAGGGTCCAGATACGCAGTATTTT. Translated, it gives CASSPPEGPDTQYF.

The sample holds a few counts of this clone. The gene calls are TRBV7-9 and TRBJ1-1; TRBD1 might be the D (6 bases). The CDR3 sequence is 13 residues long. CDR1 SEHNR and CDR2 FQNEAQ come from the germline V gene (reference sequence). The ends were cut back, 5 bases at V and 0 bases at J, with 7 bases in the middle. The CDR3 spells CASSGQLNTEAFF. The CDR3 coding sequence is TGTGCCAGCAGCGGACAGTTGAACACTGAAGCTTTCTTT.

In its sample, this clone was seen once. This chain uses TRBV7-9 with TRBJ1-1, with 8 bases fitting TRBD1. CDR1 SEHNR and CDR2 FQNEAQ come from the germline V gene (reference sequence). With V trimmed by 5 bases and J by 4 bases, 9 bases remained unmatched. The CDR3 extends over 15 amino acids. CDR3 region: CASSPLDRAGTEAFF. The CDR3 nucleotides are TGTGCCAGCAGCCCCCTGGACAGGGCGGGCACTGAAGCTTTCTTT.

About this clone itself: Other DNA variants within this sample encode the same CDR3. V and J are TRBV20-1 and TRBJ2-1, with D maybe TRBD2 (6 bases). CDR3 length equals 11 residues. CDR1 DFQATT and CDR2 SNEGSKA come from the germline V gene (reference sequence). Trimming cost V 3 bases and J 9 bases, with 9 bases left between them. The CDR3 loop reads CSARLRGEQFF. As DNA, the CDR3 is TGCAGTGCTAGGCTGCGGGGTGAGCAGTTCTTC.

The gene calls are TRBV7-9 and TRBJ2-3, with 8 bases aligning to TRBD2. Germline assignment: CDR1 SEHNR and CDR2 FQNEAQ (reference sequence). The CDR3 has 14 residues. Losses at the gene ends were 5 bases for V and 4 bases for J; bases not matched to a gene: 5. The CDR3 sequence: CASSREREPDTQYF. CDR3 DNA: TGTGCCAGCAGCCGTGAGCGGGAGCCAGATACGCAGTATTTT.

The chain joins TRBV7-9 to TRBJ2-5; TRBD2 matches at 9 bases. Germline V gene sequence: CDR1 SEHNR, CDR2 FQNEAQ (reference sequence). The CDR3 consists of 16 residues. Unmatched junction bases numbered 7, after V lost 3 bases and J lost 2 bases. DNA for the CDR3: TGTGCCAGCAGCTTGAGTGGGCTAGCGGGGCAAGAGACCCAGTACTTC. Encoded protein: CASSLSGLAGQETQYF.

The CDR3 DNA is TGTGCCAGCGCCGGCGGGCAAGGCTACACCTTC. Translating gives CASAGGQGYTF. The chain links TRBV27 to TRBJ1-2; the D is unclear. Germline assignment: CDR1 MNHEY and CDR2 SMNVEV (reference sequence). V was clipped by 8 bases and J by 8 bases, with 12 bases between them. The CDR3 contains 11 residues.